A single sample is the source of the 5 T cell receptor beta chains below, sequenced in a study of T cell changes during pregnancy in multiple sclerosis. TCRdb's table, derived via immunoSEQ multiplex PCR, lists solely in-frame clones and lacks some. The repertoire holds some 64,000 clones, with roughly 94% as singletons. The starting material was peripheral blood, obtained after pregnancy. The receptors here all came from a female donor with multiple sclerosis, enrolled in a pregnancy study.

This clone was observed a handful of times. The chain recombines TRBV19 with TRBJ1-5, with D hard to call. The CDR3 length is 15 residues. The germline V gene has CDR1 LNHDA and CDR2 SQIVND (reference sequence). Trimming removed 3 bases at V and 4 bases at J, with 13 bases between. The DNA for the CDR3 is TGTGCCAGTAGTATGAAATCCGGGGTGAATCAGCCCCAGCATTTT. Translating gives CASSMKSGVNQPQHF.

This rearrangement joins TRBV12-1 to TRBJ2-1; TRBD2, the table's D call, was not compared with the DNA. TRBV12-1 is a pseudogene locus. CDR3 length: 21 residues. DNA for the CDR3: TGTGCCAGCAGCCTCCGGGACCATCTACCGACCATAGCGGGCTCCTACAATGAGCAGTTCTTC. Translation: CASSLRDHLPTIAGSYNEQFF.

This clone was counted between two and nine times. This rearrangement joins TRBV6-5 to TRBJ1-5, with 7 bases identical to TRBD1. Per germline, CDR1 MNHEY and CDR2 SVGAGI. This CDR3 spans 14 amino acids. V trimming: 5 bases; J trimming: 8 bases; junction bases outside the gene matches: 9. The CDR3 sequence: CASSKRQGREPQHF. The CDR3 nucleotides read TGTGCCAGCAGTAAACGACAGGGAAGGGAGCCCCAGCATTTT.

This sequence joins TRBV6-5 and TRBJ1-1; 9 positions match TRBD1. The CDR3 length is 15 residues. Germline V CDR1 and CDR2: MNHEY, SVGAGI. The J segment lost 6 bases and the V segment lost 1 base, leaving 6 bases of the junction unmatched. CDR3 loop: CASSYWTGAWAEAFF. In nucleotides, the CDR3 is TGTGCCAGCAGTTACTGGACAGGGGCCTGGGCTGAAGCTTTCTTT.

The J gene is TRBJ1-5, the V gene TRBV21-1; the table names TRBD1, a call not compared with the DNA. TRBV21-1 is a documented pseudogene. This CDR3 spans 16 amino acids. CDR3 bases: TGTGCCAGCAGCAAAGTGGGCAGGCGATGCAATCAGCCCCAGCATTTT. Its protein product is CASSKVGRRCNQPQHF.